This passage covers 3 T cell receptor beta chains from one sample sequenced in a study of Graves' ophthalmopathy and Graves' hyperthyroidism. TCR beta CDR3 regions were amplified from RNA transcripts. HTBI-primed first-round RT-PCR preceded second-round multiplex PCR. MiXCR was run by TCRdb on the multiplex PCR reads, yielding one entry per CDR3 protein. The sample includes 740,000 or so distinct CDR3 sequences, 40% of them seen just once. Sequencing input: peripheral blood. These receptors came from an adult man with Graves' ophthalmopathy.

This clonotype showed up just once. The chain combines TRBV6-1 with TRBJ2-2, with D tentatively TRBD1 (5 bases). In germline, CDR1 is MNHNS, CDR2 SASEGT. V lost 8 bases to trimming and J lost 6 bases, with 13 bases between them. The CDR3 runs 13 residues. The CDR3: CASQGRVAGELFF. The CDR3 DNA reads as TGTGCCAGCCAGGGCCGGGTTGCCGGGGAGCTGTTTTTT.

This clonotype was observed many times. CDR3 loop: CASSRTGWDHTF. The CDR3 region has the DNA TGTGCCAGCAGTCGGACAGGGTGGGACCACACCTTC. V usage is TRBV25-1 and J usage is TRBJ1-2; 8 bases line up with TRBD1. The CDR3 totals 12 residues. The ends lost 5 bases at V and 12 bases at J; junction bases unmatched: 8. Germline-derived CDR1 and CDR2 are MGHDK and SYGVNS.

This clonotype was recorded many times. The chain is built from TRBV10-3 and TRBJ2-2; D remains ambiguous. Trimming left V 8 bases short and J 1 base short, with 11 bases between. This CDR3 has 14 residues. Looked up from germline, CDR1 is ENHRY and CDR2 is SYGVKD. CDR3 bases: TGTGCCATCTCGGCCAGGATGAACACCGGGGAGCTGTTTTTT. Residues: CAISARMNTGELFF.